This T cell receptor (beta chain) is from a study of blood T cell repertoires in COVID-19. Study information: T cells, B-cell-depleted T cells, or PBMCs supplied cDNA or gDNA.

The repertoire was sequenced with immunoSEQ multiplex PCR; TCRdb's copy has only in-frame clones and lacks some. This table holds 50,000 to 65,000 clones, around 90% found once. Germline V gene sequence: CDR1 SGDLS, CDR2 YYNGEE. V lost 4 bases to trimming and J lost 6 bases; unmatched junction nucleotides: 10. This CDR3 has 15 amino acids. This clonotype was obtained from a man between 65 and 85 years old with acute or convalescent COVID-19. Sequencing was carried out using peripheral blood. The rearrangement uses TRBV9 and TRBJ2-1, with TRBD1 identical over 7 bases. The CDR3: CASSPRTGRVNEQFF. DNA of the CDR3: TGTGCCAGCAGCCCCCGGACAGGACGGGTCAATGAGCAGTTCTTC.